This T cell receptor (beta chain) was identified during a study of blood T cell repertoires in COVID-19. The wider study: T cells, B-cell-depleted T cells, or PBMCs provided the cDNA or gDNA that served as material.

Original analysis: Amplification of reference gene primers was used by the study to estimate nucleated cell counts. TCRdb keeps only in-frame clones here, not all; method: immunoSEQ multiplex PCR. V and J calls and clone size come straight from that table; D and trimming were deduced from the DNA. Here the sample spans about 260,000 clones, about four fifths being singletons. Germline assignment: CDR1 SGDLS and CDR2 YYNGEE. Unmatched junction bases numbered 14, after V lost 4 bases and J lost 0 bases. The CDR3 covers 21 residues. The specimen was peripheral blood. The rearrangement uses TRBV9 and TRBJ2-1; TRBD2 matches at 15 bases. The clonotype originates from a woman in her 50s who had recovered from COVID-19. CDR3 sequence: CASSPQTGLAGGWSSYNEQFF. The DNA for the CDR3 is TGTGCCAGCAGCCCCCAAACGGGACTAGCGGGAGGCTGGAGCTCCTACAATGAGCAGTTCTTC.